This T cell receptor (beta chain) was sequenced in a study of beta chain features in type 1 diabetes. General study results and limits: All four CD4+ subsets from Type 1 diabetes patients carried moderately but significantly shorter TCRB CDR3s.

As concerns this clone: Its specificity is not known.

Germline loops: CDR1 SEHNR, CDR2 FQNEAQ (reference sequence). The CDR3 is 15 amino acids. The V gene lost 1 base and the J gene lost 3 bases, with 10 bases spanning the gap. The whole isolated RNA underwent reverse transcription, so sequencing captured expressed TCRB transcripts. Deep immunoSEQ sequencing covered naive, central memory and regulatory T cell samples. Data came from immunoSEQ multiplex PCR; TCRdb stores just in-frame clones and leaves some out. Counted here are about 660,000 clones, around 15% occurring once; the ten biggest clones make up 0.035% to 0.045%. This sequence joins TRBV7-9 and TRBJ1-3; the D gene is possibly TRBD1 (6 bases). Sequenced sample: naive CD4+ T cells from blood. The TCR was taken from a man younger than 30 with type 1 diabetes. In nucleotides, the CDR3 is TGTGCCAGCAGCTTAGGGACAGTTGATGGAAACACCATATATTTT. Translating it yields CASSLGTVDGNTIYF.